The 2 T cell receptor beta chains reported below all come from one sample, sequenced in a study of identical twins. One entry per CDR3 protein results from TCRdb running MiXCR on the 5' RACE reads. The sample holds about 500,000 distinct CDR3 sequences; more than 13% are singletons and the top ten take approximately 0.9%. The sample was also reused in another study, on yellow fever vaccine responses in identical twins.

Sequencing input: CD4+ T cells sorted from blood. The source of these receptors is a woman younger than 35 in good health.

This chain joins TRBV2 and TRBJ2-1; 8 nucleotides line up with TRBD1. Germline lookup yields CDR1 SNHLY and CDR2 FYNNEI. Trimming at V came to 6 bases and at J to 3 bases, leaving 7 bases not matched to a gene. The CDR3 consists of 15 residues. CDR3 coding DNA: TGTGCCAGCAGGGCCCTGGGACAGGTCTACAATGAGCAGTTCTTC. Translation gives CASRALGQVYNEQFF.

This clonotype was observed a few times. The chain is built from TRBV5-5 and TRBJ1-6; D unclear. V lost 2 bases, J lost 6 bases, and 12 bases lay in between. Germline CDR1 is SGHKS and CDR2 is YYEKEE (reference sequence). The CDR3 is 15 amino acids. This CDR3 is CASSFLTRANSPLHF. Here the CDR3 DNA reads TGTGCCAGCAGCTTTCTCACAAGGGCTAATTCACCCCTCCACTTT.